This TCR beta chain stems from a study of tumor and adjacent non-tumor tissue in lung cancer. Overall study: About 4.17 million productive TCRbeta reads were obtained per sample on average. General study findings and limits: In normal lung, the top 100 clones were significantly more dominant than in tumor.

The library came from three nested PCR rounds adapted from ARM-PCR protocols. Each CDR3 protein is one row after TCRdb ran MiXCR on the multiplex PCR reads. The table records around 74,000 distinct CDR3 sequences, about two thirds of them present only once. Deletions cut 4 bases from V and 2 bases from J, with 16 bases between. Germline CDR1 is SEHNR and CDR2 is FQNEAQ (reference sequence). The CDR3 extends over 16 amino acids. This clonotype has only a few counts. Its target is not known. This sample's RNA came from whole unsorted tissue. Newly diagnosed lung cancer patients had thoracic surgery in China, August–late 2014, without prior chemotherapy.

J is TRBJ2-3 and V is TRBV7-9; maybe TRBD2 (5 bases). The clonotype originates from a woman aged 70 to 79 with non-small cell lung cancer. The material sequenced was lung tumor tissue. The CDR3 is CASSSPSVEATDTQYF. The CDR3 coding sequence is TGTGCCAGCAGCTCTCCCTCCGTGGAGGCCACAGATACGCAGTATTTT.